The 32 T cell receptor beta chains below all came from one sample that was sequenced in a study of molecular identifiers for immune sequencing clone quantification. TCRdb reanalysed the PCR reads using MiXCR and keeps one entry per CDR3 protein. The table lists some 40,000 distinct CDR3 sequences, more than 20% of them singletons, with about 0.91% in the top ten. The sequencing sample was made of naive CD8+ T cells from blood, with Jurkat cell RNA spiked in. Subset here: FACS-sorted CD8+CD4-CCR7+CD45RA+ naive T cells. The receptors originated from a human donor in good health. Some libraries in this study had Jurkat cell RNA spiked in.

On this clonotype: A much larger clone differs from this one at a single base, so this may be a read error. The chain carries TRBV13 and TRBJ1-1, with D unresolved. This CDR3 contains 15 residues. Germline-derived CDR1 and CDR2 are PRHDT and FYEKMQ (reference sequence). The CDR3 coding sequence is TGTACCAGCAGCTTAGGAAAGGGCCTAAACACTGAAGCTTTCTTT. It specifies CTSSLGKGLNTEAFF.

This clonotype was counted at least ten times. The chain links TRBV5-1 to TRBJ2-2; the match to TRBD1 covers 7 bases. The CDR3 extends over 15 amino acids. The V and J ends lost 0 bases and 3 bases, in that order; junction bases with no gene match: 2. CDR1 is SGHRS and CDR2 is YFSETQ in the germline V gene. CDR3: CASSLGQGYTGELFF. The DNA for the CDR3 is TGCGCCAGCAGCTTGGGACAGGGCTACACCGGGGAGCTGTTTTTT.

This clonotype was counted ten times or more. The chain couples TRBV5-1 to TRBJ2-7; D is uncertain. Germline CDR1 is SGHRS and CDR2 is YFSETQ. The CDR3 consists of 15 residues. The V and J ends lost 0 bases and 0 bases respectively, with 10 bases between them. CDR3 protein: CASSLAVGSSYEQYF. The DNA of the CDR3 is TGCGCCAGCAGCTTGGCCGTTGGCAGCTCCTACGAGCAGTACTTC. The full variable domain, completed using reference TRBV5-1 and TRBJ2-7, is KAGVTQTPRYLIKTRGQQVTLSCSPISGHRSVSWYQQTPGQGLQFLFEYFSETQRNKGNFPGRFSGRQFSNSRSEMNVSTLELGDSALYLCASSLAVGSSYEQYFGPGTRLTVT.

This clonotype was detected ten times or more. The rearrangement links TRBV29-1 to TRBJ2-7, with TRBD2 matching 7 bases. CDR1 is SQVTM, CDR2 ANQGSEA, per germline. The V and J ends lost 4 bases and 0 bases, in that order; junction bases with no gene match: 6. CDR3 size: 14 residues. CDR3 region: CSVVAGVRSYEQYF. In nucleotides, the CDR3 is TGCAGCGTTGTTGCGGGGGTCCGCTCCTACGAGCAGTACTTC.

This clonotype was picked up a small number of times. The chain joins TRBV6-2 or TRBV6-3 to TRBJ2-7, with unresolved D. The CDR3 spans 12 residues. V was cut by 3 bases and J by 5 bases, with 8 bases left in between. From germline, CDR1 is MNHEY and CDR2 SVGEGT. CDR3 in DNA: TGTGCCAGCAGTTATTCTTTCCACGAGCAGTACTTC. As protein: CASSYSFHEQYF.

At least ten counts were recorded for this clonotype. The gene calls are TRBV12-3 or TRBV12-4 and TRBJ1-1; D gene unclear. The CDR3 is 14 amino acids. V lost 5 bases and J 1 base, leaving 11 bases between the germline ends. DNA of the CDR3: TGTGCCAGCAGTGACTGGCTATCGAACACTGAAGCTTTCTTT. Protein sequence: CASSDWLSNTEAFF.

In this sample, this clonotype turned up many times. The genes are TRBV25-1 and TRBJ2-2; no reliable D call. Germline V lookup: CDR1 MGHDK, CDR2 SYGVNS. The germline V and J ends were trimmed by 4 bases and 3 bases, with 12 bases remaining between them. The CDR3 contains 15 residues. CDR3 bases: TGTGCCAGCAGTGTTATAGGTTCCGACACCGGGGAGCTGTTTTTT. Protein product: CASSVIGSDTGELFF.

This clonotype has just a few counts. The CDR3 spells CSARDRGAPSYEQYF. CDR3 nucleotides: TGCAGTGCTAGAGATAGAGGGGCCCCCTCCTACGAGCAGTACTTC. This rearrangement joins TRBV20-1 to TRBJ2-7, with D perhaps assigned TRBD1 or TRBD2 (5 bases each). This CDR3 has 15 residues. CDR1 DFQATT and CDR2 SNEGSKA come from the germline V gene (reference sequence). The V gene lost 0 bases and the J gene lost 0 bases, with 12 bases spanning the gap.

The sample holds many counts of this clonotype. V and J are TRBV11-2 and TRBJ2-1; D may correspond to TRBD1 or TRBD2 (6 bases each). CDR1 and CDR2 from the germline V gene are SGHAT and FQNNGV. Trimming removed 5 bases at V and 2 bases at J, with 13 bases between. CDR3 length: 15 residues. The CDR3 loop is CASSVGGTPYNEQFF. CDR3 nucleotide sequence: TGTGCCAGCAGCGTAGGGGGGACCCCCTACAATGAGCAGTTCTTC.

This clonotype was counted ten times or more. The CDR3 bases are TGTGCCAGCAGCGGTAGCGGGGGGGCCGGTGAGCAGTTCTTC. It encodes CASSGSGGAGEQFF. V gene TRBV9 combines with J gene TRBJ2-1; 11 bases map to TRBD2. Germline-derived CDR1 and CDR2 are SGDLS and YYNGEE. This CDR3 spans 14 amino acids. V trimming: 3 bases; J trimming: 9 bases; junction bases outside the gene matches: 5.

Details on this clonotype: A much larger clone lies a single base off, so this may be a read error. The CDR3 DNA is TGTGCCAGTGGCCACCGCGGGGGGGACACTGAAGCTTTCTTT. The encoded protein is CASGHRGGDTEAFF. This chain joins TRBV19 and TRBJ1-1, with D perhaps matching TRBD1 (5 bases). CDR3 length: 14 amino acids. V was shortened by 8 bases and J by 3 bases, with 16 bases between the two germline ends. CDR1 is LNHDA, CDR2 SQIVND, per germline (reference sequence).

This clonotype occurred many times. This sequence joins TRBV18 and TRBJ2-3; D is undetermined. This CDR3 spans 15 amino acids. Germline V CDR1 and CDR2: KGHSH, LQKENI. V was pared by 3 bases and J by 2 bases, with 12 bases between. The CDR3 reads CASSPDTDLTDTQYF. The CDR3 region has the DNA TGTGCCAGCTCACCGGATACGGACCTCACAGATACGCAGTATTTT.

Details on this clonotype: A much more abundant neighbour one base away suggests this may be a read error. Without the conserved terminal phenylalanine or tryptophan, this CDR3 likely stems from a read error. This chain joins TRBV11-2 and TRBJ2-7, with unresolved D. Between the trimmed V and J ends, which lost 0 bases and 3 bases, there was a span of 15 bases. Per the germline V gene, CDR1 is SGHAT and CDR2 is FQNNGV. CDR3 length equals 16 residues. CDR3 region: CASSLDLLGWGYEQYL. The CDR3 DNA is TGTGCCAGCAGCTTAGATCTCCTGGGTTGGGGCTACGAGCAGTACCTC.

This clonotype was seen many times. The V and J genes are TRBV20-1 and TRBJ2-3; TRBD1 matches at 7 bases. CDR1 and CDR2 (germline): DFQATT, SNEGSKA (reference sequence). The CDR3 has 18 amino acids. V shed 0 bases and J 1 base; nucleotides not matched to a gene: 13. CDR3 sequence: CSARDVNRGWAGTDTQYF. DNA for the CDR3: TGCAGTGCTAGAGATGTAAACAGGGGCTGGGCTGGCACAGATACGCAGTATTTT.

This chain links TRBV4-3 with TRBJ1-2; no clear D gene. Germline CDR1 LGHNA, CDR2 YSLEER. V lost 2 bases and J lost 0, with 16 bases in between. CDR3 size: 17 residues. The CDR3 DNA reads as TGCGCCAGCAGCCAAAGAATCCCTCCAGCGGCTAACTATGGCTACACCTTC. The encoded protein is CASSQRIPPAANYGYTF.

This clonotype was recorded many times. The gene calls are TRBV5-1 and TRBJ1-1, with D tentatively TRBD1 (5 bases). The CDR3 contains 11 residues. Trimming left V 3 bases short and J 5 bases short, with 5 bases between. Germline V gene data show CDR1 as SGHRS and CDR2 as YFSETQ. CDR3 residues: CASSWGTEAFF. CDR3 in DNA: TGCGCCAGCAGCTGGGGGACTGAAGCTTTCTTT. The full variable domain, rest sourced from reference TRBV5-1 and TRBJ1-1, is KAGVTQTPRYLIKTRGQQVTLSCSPISGHRSVSWYQQTPGQGLQFLFEYFSETQRNKGNFPGRFSGRQFSNSRSEMNVSTLELGDSALYLCASSWGTEAFFGQGTRLTVV.

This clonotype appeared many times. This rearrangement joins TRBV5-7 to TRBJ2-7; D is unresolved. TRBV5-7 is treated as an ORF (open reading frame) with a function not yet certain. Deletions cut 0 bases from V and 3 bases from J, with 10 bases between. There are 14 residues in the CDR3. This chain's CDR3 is CASSLAGFLYEQYF. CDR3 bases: TGTGCCAGCAGCTTGGCCGGTTTCCTCTACGAGCAGTACTTC.

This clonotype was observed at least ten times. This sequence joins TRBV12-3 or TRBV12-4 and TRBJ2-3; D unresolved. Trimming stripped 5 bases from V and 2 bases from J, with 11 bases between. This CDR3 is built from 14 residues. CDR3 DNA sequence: TGTGCCAGCAGTCTGGGTGGGGTCACAGATACGCAGTATTTT. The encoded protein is CASSLGGVTDTQYF.

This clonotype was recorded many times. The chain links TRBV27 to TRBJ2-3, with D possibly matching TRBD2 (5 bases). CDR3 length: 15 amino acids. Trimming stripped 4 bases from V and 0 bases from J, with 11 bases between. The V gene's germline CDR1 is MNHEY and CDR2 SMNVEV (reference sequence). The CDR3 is CASSYRDPSTDTQYF. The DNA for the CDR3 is TGTGCCAGCAGTTATCGGGATCCTAGCACAGATACGCAGTATTTT.

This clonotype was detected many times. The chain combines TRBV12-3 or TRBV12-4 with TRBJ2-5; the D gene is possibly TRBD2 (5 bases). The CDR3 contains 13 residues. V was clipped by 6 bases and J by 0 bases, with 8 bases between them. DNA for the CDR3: TGTGCCAGCAGCCCAGCGGACCAAGAGACCCAGTACTTC. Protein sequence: CASSPADQETQYF.

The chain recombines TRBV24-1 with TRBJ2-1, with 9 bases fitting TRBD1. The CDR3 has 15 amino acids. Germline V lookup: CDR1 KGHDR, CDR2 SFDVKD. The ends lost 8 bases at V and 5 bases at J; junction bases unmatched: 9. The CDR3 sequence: CATTTKDRGDNEQFF. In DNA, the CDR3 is TGTGCCACCACGACGAAGGACAGGGGCGACAATGAGCAGTTCTTC.

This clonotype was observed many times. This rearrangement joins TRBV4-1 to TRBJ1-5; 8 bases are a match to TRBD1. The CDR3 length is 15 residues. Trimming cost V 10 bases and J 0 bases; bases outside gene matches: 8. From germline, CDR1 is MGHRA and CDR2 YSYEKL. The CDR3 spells CANSMGQDSNQPQHF. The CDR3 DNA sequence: TGCGCCAACTCGATGGGACAGGATAGCAATCAGCCCCAGCATTTT.

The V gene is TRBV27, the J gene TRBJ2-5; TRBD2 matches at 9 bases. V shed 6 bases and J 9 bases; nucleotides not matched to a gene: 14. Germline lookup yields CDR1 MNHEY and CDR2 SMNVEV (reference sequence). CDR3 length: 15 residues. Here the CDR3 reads CASSYVAGGPEPQYF. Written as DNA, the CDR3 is TGTGCCAGCAGCTACGTGGCGGGGGGGCCTGAGCCCCAGTACTTC.

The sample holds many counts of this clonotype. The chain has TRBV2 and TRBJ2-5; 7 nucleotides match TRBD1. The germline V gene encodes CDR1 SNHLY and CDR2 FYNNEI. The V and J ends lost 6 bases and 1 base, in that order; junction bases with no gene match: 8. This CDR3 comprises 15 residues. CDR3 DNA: TGTGCCAGCAGCGAATGGGACAGACCCCAAGAGACCCAGTACTTC. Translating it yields CASSEWDRPQETQYF.

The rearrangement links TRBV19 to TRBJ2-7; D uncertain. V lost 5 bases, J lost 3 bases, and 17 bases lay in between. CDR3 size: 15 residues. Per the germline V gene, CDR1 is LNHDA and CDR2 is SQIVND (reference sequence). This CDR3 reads CASSPGPSLNYEQYF. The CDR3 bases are TGTGCCAGTAGTCCCGGACCCTCTTTAAACTACGAGCAGTACTTC.

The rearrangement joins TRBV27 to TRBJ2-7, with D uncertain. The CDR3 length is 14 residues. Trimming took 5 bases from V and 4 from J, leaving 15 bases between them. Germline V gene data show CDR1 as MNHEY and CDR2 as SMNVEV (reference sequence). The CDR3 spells CASSDLAEIYEQYF. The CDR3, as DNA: TGTGCCAGCAGTGATCTTGCGGAGATTTACGAGCAGTACTTC.

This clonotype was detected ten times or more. CDR3 loop: CAISESNGGNQPQHF. CDR3 coding DNA: TGTGCCATCAGTGAGTCAAACGGGGGGAATCAGCCCCAGCATTTT. The chain is built from TRBV10-3 and TRBJ1-5; D perhaps matches TRBD1 (5 bases). The CDR3 runs 15 residues. Between the trimmed V and J ends, which lost 0 bases and 4 bases, there was a span of 10 bases. Looked up from germline, CDR1 is ENHRY and CDR2 is SYGVKD.

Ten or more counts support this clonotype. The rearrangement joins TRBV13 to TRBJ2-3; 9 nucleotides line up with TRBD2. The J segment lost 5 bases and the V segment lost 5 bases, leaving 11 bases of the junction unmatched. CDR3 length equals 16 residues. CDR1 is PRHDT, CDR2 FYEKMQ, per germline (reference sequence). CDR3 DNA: TGTGCCAGCAGCCTCCGGACTAGCGAAGATCAAGATACGCAGTATTTT. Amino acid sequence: CASSLRTSEDQDTQYF.

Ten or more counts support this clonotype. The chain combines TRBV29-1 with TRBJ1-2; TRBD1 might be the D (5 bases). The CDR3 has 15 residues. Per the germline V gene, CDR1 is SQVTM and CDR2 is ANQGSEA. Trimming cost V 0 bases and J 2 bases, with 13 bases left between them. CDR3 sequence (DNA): TGCAGCGTTGAAGATGATCGGGGGGTGAACTATGGCTACACCTTC. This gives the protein CSVEDDRGVNYGYTF.

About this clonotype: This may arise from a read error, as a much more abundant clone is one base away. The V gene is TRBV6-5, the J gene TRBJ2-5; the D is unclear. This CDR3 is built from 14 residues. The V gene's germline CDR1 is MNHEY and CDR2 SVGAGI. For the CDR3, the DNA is TGTGCCAGCAGTACCTTCTATGAGGTAGAGCCCCAGTACTTC. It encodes CASSTFYEVEPQYF.

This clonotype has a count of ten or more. Here the CDR3 reads CASSYYGNEKLFF. As DNA, the CDR3 is TGTGCCAGCAGTTACTACGGGAATGAAAAACTGTTTTTT. This chain uses TRBV6-5 with TRBJ1-4, with no clear D. This CDR3 spans 13 amino acids. The V end lost 1 base, the J end lost 5 bases, and 5 bases lay between the germline ends. CDR1 is MNHEY, CDR2 SVGAGI, per germline.

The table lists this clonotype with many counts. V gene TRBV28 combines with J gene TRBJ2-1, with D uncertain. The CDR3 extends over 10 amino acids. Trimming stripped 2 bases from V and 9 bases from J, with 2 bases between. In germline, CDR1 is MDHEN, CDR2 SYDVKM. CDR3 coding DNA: TGTGCCAGCAGTTTAGGTGAGCAGTTCTTC. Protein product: CASSLGEQFF.